These 22 T cell receptor beta chains share one sample of origin, sequenced in a study of human T cells and chemical hapten exposure. TCRdb analysed the RACE reads with MiXCR anew, one entry per CDR3 protein. The data show 250,000 to 300,000 distinct CDR3 sequences, approximately 7.5% seen once. As to time point: pre-sensitization, week 0. The treatment here: therapeutic diphenylcyclopropenone sensitization with weekly scalp DPC. The material sequenced was whole blood, taken in connection with sensitization to the hapten diphenylcyclopropenone (DPC). Source of these receptors: a man aged 18 to 29 with alopecia areata. Some clones in this sample may be carry-over from other donors' samples.

This clonotype appeared many times. The V gene is TRBV20-1, the J gene TRBJ2-1; 11 bases are shared with TRBD2. Germline CDR1 and CDR2: DFQATT and SNEGSKA (reference sequence). The CDR3 covers 15 residues. J lost 3 bases, V lost 6 bases, and 7 bases had no gene match. Here the CDR3 reads CSAPSGTSGYNEQFF. The CDR3 nucleotides read TGCAGTGCCCCCTCCGGGACTAGCGGCTACAATGAGCAGTTCTTC.

This clonotype was counted only a few times. The chain links TRBV5-1 to TRBJ1-2; no definite D call. CDR1 and CDR2 (germline): SGHRS, YFSETQ. Between the trimmed V and J ends, which lost 0 bases and 1 base, there was a span of 7 bases. There are 14 residues in the CDR3. CDR3 in amino acids: CASSLVAVNYGYTF. The CDR3 nucleotides read TGCGCCAGCAGCTTGGTGGCAGTTAACTATGGCTACACCTTC. Using reference TRBV5-1 and TRBJ1-2 for the parts outside the CDR3, the full variable domain is KAGVTQTPRYLIKTRGQQVTLSCSPISGHRSVSWYQQTPGQGLQFLFEYFSETQRNKGNFPGRFSGRQFSNSRSEMNVSTLELGDSALYLCASSLVAVNYGYTFGSGTRLTVV.

This clonotype was observed many times. Relative to the germline gene, one junction end is altered; a read error may explain this. V and J are TRBV11-2 and TRBJ1-1, with D maybe TRBD1 (5 bases). The germline gives CDR1 SGHAT, CDR2 FQNNGV. The CDR3 loop spans 13 amino acids. Written as DNA, the CDR3 is TGTGCCAGCAGCGTAGACAGGAACACTGAAGCTTTCTTT. Amino acids: CASSVDRNTEAFF. The whole variable domain, remainder taken from reference TRBV11-2 and TRBJ1-1, is EAGVAQSPRYKIIEKRQSVAFWCNPISGHATLYWYQQILGQGPKLLIQFQNNGVVDDSQLPKDRFSAERLKGVDSTLKIQPAKLEDSAVYLCASSVDRNTEAFFGQGTRLTVV.

This chain joins TRBV7-9 and TRBJ2-1; possible D gene TRBD1, 6 bases. This CDR3 contains 15 residues. V was trimmed by 1 base and J by 8 bases, leaving 15 bases between them. Germline CDR1 SEHNR, CDR2 FQNEAQ (reference sequence). The chain's CDR3 is CASSLVGGTWDEQFF. The DNA for the CDR3 is TGTGCCAGCAGCTTAGTTGGGGGCACCTGGGATGAGCAGTTCTTC.

This rearrangement joins TRBV2 to TRBJ2-3, with 7 bases that match TRBD1. This CDR3 contains 16 residues. Germline trimming cut 2 bases from V and 4 bases from J; bases unmatched to any gene: 9. Germline V lookup: CDR1 SNHLY, CDR2 FYNNEI. Written as DNA, the CDR3 is TGTGCCAGCAGTGAACGGGCCACAGGGGCGGCAGATACGCAGTATTTT. It encodes CASSERATGAADTQYF.

The chain recombines TRBV5-1 with TRBJ1-1, with 10 bases that match TRBD1. Germline-derived CDR1 and CDR2 are SGHRS and YFSETQ. V shed 2 bases and J 0 bases; nucleotides not matched to a gene: 7. The CDR3 loop spans 17 amino acids. The CDR3 coding sequence is TGCGCCAGCAGCTTTCAACCGGGACAGGGGCTGAACACTGAAGCTTTCTTT. This gives the protein CASSFQPGQGLNTEAFF.

In its sample, this clonotype was seen a few times. The chain carries TRBV12-3 or TRBV12-4 and TRBJ1-4, with D uncertain. The V and J ends lost 6 bases and 8 bases respectively, with 22 bases between them. The CDR3 has 16 amino acids. The CDR3 DNA follows: TGTGCCAGCAGCTCGGCAGACACAGCCCTTTCCGAAAAACTGTTTTTT. Translating it yields CASSSADTALSEKLFF.

This clonotype appeared a few times. This chain connects TRBV10-3 to TRBJ1-6; D might be TRBD1 (5 bases). The ends were cut back, 4 bases at V and 10 bases at J, with 14 bases in the middle. Germline lookup yields CDR1 ENHRY and CDR2 SYGVKD. This CDR3 is built from 14 residues. CDR3 coding DNA: TGTGCCATCAGTGGGGGGGGGATCGGCTCACCCCTCCACTTT. Translating it yields CAISGGGIGSPLHF.

In its sample, this clonotype was seen a few times. The gene calls are TRBV7-2 and TRBJ2-3; D remains ambiguous. The V gene's germline CDR1 is SGHTA and CDR2 FQGNSA. The CDR3 has 15 amino acids. Trimming removed 2 bases at V and 2 bases at J, with 11 bases between. In DNA, the CDR3 is TGTGCCAGCAGCTTAACCAGGTGGTCCACAGATACGCAGTATTTT. It is translated as CASSLTRWSTDTQYF.

This clonotype was picked up many times. The chain is built from TRBV4-1 and TRBJ1-1; D possibly corresponds to TRBD1 (5 bases). Germline CDR1 and CDR2: MGHRA and YSYEKL. V was shortened by 0 bases and J by 4 bases, with 12 bases between the two germline ends. This CDR3 contains 15 residues. The CDR3 coding sequence is TGCGCCAGCAGCCAAGATCTCACAGGTCTCACTGAAGCTTTCTTT. Encoded protein: CASSQDLTGLTEAFF.

The chain links TRBV5-4 to TRBJ2-1; TRBD1 matches 10 bases. The J segment lost 3 bases and the V segment lost 3 bases, leaving 3 bases of the junction unmatched. The CDR3 covers 15 residues. Germline-derived CDR1 and CDR2 are SGHNT and YYREEE (reference sequence). The CDR3 DNA reads TGTGCCAGCAGCTCAGGGGACAGGGGCTACAATGAGCAGTTCTTC. Translated: CASSSGDRGYNEQFF.

This clonotype turned up a few times. The chain uses TRBV2 and TRBJ1-1, with unresolved D. In germline, CDR1 is SNHLY, CDR2 FYNNEI. Trimming took 4 bases from V and 5 from J, leaving 5 bases between them. The CDR3 is 11 residues long. CDR3 amino acids: CASSAETEAFF. The CDR3 nucleotides read TGTGCCAGCAGTGCGGAGACTGAAGCTTTCTTT.

There are a few counts of this clonotype. The gene calls are TRBV6-2 or TRBV6-3 and TRBJ1-2, with TRBD1 matching over 7 bases. CDR1 MNHEY and CDR2 SVGEGT come from the germline V gene. The CDR3 consists of 13 residues. V lost 5 bases and J lost 5; bases outside the gene matches: 5. The DNA of the CDR3 is TGTGCCAGCAGTCGGGACAGATTGTATGGCTACACCTTC. This translates into CASSRDRLYGYTF.

The rearrangement joins TRBV7-9 to TRBJ1-2; no definite D call. The CDR3 consists of 13 residues. Trimming pared 1 base from V and 4 bases from J, leaving 7 bases between. The V gene's germline CDR1 is SEHNR and CDR2 FQNEAQ (reference sequence). This chain's CDR3 is CASSLERTYGYTF. In nucleotides, the CDR3 is TGTGCCAGCAGCTTAGAACGGACCTATGGCTACACCTTC. Full variable domain (rest looked up from reference TRBV7-9 and TRBJ1-2): DTGVSQNPRHKITKRGQNVTFRCDPISEHNRLYWYRQTLGQGPEFLTYFQNEAQLEKSRLLSDRFSAERPKGSFSTLEIQRTEQGDSAMYLCASSLERTYGYTFGSGTRLTVV.

This clonotype was seen a few times. The chain is built from TRBV28 and TRBJ1-5; TRBD1 might be the D (5 bases). Germline-derived CDR1 and CDR2 are MDHEN and SYDVKM. V dropped 0 bases and J dropped 4 bases, with 10 bases sitting between them. The CDR3 sequence is 15 residues long. The CDR3 sequence: CASSLWMGGNQPQHF. The CDR3 nucleotides are TGTGCCAGCAGTTTATGGATGGGGGGGAATCAGCCCCAGCATTTT.

This clonotype was seen only once. V and J are TRBV12-3 or TRBV12-4 and TRBJ2-1; either TRBD1 or TRBD2 may supply D (6 bases each). With 5 bases removed from V and 10 bases from J, the gap between germline ends came to 12 bases. This CDR3 is built from 12 residues. The CDR3 sequence is CASSPGAREQFF. CDR3 sequence (DNA): TGTGCCAGCAGTCCGGGGGCGAGGGAGCAGTTCTTC.

This clonotype was detected ten times or more. The chain employs TRBV27 and TRBJ2-2; 8 bases map to TRBD1. The junction had 6 bases not matched to a gene; V was cut back by 2 bases and J by 4 bases. The CDR3 extends over 16 amino acids. Germline V gene lookup returns CDR1 MNHEY and CDR2 SMNVEV (reference sequence). The CDR3 DNA sequence: TGTGCCAGCAGTTTAGAAGACAGGGGTAGCACCGGGGAGCTGTTTTTT. Translation gives CASSLEDRGSTGELFF.

This clonotype was counted ten times or more. This sequence joins TRBV20-1 and TRBJ2-7, with TRBD1 matching 7 bases. Per germline, CDR1 DFQATT and CDR2 SNEGSKA (reference sequence). Germline trimming cut 6 bases from V and 2 bases from J; bases unmatched to any gene: 7. There are 13 residues in the CDR3. The CDR3 is CSAIQTGTYEQYF. Written as DNA, the CDR3 is TGCAGTGCCATCCAGACAGGGACCTACGAGCAGTACTTC.

The V call is TRBV5-1, the J call TRBJ2-4; 7 positions agree with TRBD1. This CDR3 is 17 amino acids long. The germline gives CDR1 SGHRS, CDR2 YFSETQ. The J segment lost 6 bases and the V segment lost 7 bases, leaving 19 bases of the junction unmatched. CDR3 sequence reads: CASRQGLPWSPGNIQYF. Written as DNA, the CDR3 is TGCGCCAGCCGACAGGGTCTCCCCTGGTCCCCAGGAAACATTCAGTACTTC.

This chain connects TRBV7-8 to TRBJ1-6; the D gene is possibly TRBD1 (5 bases). Trimming stripped 6 bases from V and 0 bases from J, with 12 bases between. From germline, CDR1 is SGHVS and CDR2 FQNEAQ. The CDR3 has 16 residues. CDR3 in amino acids: CASSLTESSYNSPLHF. CDR3 coding DNA: TGTGCCAGCAGTCTGACAGAGAGCTCCTATAATTCACCCCTCCACTTT.

This clonotype showed up many times. V and J are TRBV6-2 or TRBV6-3 and TRBJ1-5, with 7 bases lining up with TRBD1. CDR1 MNHEY and CDR2 SVGEGT come from the germline V gene. This CDR3 is built from 14 residues. The V segment lost 4 bases and the J segment 3 bases; nucleotides outside the gene matches: 3. The CDR3: CASSWGQNNQPQHF. CDR3 coding DNA: TGTGCCAGCAGTTGGGGACAGAACAATCAGCCCCAGCATTTT.

J is TRBJ1-1 and V is TRBV6-5; TRBD1 might be the D (5 bases). From germline, CDR1 is MNHEY and CDR2 SVGAGI. With 7 bases removed from V and 0 bases from J, the gap between germline ends came to 9 bases. The CDR3 runs to 13 residues. Written as DNA, the CDR3 is TGTGCCAGCACTAGGGACGTGAACACTGAAGCTTTCTTT. Its translation: CASTRDVNTEAFF.